The clone carrying this T cell receptor beta chain was detected ten times or more. CDR3 length: 11 residues. V gave up 3 bases and J gave up 7 bases, with 7 bases separating them. The source of the sample is a study of patients and donors after allogeneic stem cell transplantation. TCRdb itself ran the RT-PCR reads through MiXCR, one entry per CDR3 protein. The data hold hundreds of thousands of distinct CDR3 sequences, with under 20% observed a single time. The chain has TRBV12-3 or TRBV12-4 and TRBJ2-7, with D possibly TRBD1 on 6 matching bases. Material for sequencing was blood, either unsorted or a sorted T cell fraction (not recorded which). The source of this sequence is a human donor who was either an allogeneic HSCT recipient or a stem cell or donor lymphocyte infusion donor (not recorded which). It is not recorded whose cells these are; they may come from a transplant donor. CDR3 bases: TGTGCCAGCAGTTTCAGGGGTGAGCAGTACTTC. Encoded protein: CASSFRGEQYF.